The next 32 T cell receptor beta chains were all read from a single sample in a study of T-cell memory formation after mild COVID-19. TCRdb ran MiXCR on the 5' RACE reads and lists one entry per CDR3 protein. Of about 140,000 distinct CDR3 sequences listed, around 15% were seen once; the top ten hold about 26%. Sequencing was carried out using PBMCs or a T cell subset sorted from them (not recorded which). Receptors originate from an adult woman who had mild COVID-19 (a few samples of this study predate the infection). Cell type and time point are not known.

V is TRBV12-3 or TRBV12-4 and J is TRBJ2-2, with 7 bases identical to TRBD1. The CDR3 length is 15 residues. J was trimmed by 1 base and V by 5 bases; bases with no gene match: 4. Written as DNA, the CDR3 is TGTGCCAGCAGTAGACAGGGAGAGAACACCGGGGAGCTGTTTTTT. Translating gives CASSRQGENTGELFF.

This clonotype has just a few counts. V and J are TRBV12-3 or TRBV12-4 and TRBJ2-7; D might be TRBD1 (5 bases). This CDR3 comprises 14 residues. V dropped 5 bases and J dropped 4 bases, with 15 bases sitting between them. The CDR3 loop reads CASSLLLDTYEQYF. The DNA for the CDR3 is TGTGCCAGCAGTCTACTACTGGACACTTACGAGCAGTACTTC.

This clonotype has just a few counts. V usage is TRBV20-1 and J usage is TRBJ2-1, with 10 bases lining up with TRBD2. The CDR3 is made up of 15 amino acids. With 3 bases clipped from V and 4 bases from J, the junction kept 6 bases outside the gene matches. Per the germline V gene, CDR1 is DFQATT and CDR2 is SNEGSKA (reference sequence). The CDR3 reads CSASASGSFYNEQFF. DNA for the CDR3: TGCAGTGCTAGCGCTAGCGGGAGCTTTTACAATGAGCAGTTCTTC.

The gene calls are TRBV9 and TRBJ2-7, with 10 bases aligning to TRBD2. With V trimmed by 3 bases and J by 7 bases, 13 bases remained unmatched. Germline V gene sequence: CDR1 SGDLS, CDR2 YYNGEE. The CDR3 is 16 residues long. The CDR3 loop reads CASSDGLAGVSEEQYF. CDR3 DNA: TGTGCCAGCAGCGACGGGCTAGCGGGAGTCTCGGAGGAGCAGTACTTC.

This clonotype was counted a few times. CDR3 sequence: CASSSLGISTDTQYF. CDR3 sequence (DNA): TGTGCCAGTAGTAGCCTAGGAATCAGCACAGATACGCAGTATTTT. The gene calls are TRBV19 and TRBJ2-3; D uncertain. With 4 bases removed from V and 0 bases from J, the gap between germline ends came to 11 bases. CDR3 size: 15 residues. The germline gives CDR1 LNHDA, CDR2 SQIVND (reference sequence).

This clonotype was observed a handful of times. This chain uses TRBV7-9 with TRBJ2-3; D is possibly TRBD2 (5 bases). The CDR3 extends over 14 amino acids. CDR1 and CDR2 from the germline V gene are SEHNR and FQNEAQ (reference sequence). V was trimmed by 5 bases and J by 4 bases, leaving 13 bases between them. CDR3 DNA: TGTGCCAGCAGCCAACGGGGAGTGGCAGATACGCAGTATTTT. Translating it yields CASSQRGVADTQYF.

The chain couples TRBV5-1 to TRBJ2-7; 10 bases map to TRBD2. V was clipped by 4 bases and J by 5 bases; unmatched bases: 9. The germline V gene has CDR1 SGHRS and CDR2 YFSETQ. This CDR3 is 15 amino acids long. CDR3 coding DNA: TGCGCCAGCAGCCTCGGCCTAGCGGGGGTTAACGAGCAGTACTTC. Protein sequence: CASSLGLAGVNEQYF.

CDR3 sequence reads: CASSRLSYEQYF. For the CDR3, the DNA is TGTGCCAGCAGCCGCCTCTCCTACGAGCAGTACTTC. The chain joins TRBV6-1 to TRBJ2-7, with D hard to call. Trimming left V 6 bases short and J 0 bases short, with 6 bases between. The germline CDR1 and CDR2 sequences are MNHNS and SASEGT. CDR3 length: 12 amino acids.

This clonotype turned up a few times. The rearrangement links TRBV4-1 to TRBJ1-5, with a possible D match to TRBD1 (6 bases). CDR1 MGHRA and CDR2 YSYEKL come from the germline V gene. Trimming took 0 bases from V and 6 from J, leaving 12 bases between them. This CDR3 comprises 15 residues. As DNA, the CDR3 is TGCGCCAGCAGCCAAGATGTAGGGGGGCGTCAGCCCCAGCATTTT. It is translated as CASSQDVGGRQPQHF.

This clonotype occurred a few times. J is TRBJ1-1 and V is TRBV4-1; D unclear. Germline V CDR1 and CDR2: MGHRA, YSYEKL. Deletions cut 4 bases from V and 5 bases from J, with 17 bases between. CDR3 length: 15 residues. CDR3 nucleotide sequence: TGCGCCAGCAGCCGAACCGGTACTGAATGGACTGAAGCTTTCTTT. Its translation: CASSRTGTEWTEAFF.

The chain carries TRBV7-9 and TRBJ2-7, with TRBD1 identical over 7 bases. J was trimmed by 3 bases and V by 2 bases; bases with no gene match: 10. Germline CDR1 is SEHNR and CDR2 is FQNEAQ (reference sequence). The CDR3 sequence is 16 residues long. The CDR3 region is CASSLIGQAGGYEQYF. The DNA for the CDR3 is TGTGCCAGCAGCTTAATAGGCCAGGCAGGGGGCTACGAGCAGTACTTC.

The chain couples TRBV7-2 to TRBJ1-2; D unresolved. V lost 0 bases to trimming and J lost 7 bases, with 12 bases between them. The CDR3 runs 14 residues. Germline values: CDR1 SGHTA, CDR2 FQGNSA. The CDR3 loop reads CASSLASGEGGYTF. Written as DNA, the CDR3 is TGTGCCAGCAGCTTAGCATCCGGGGAGGGTGGCTACACCTTC.

CDR3 sequence: CASSWTGGITDTQYF. DNA for the CDR3: TGTGCCAGCAGCTGGACAGGGGGGATCACAGATACGCAGTATTTT. The chain uses TRBV7-6 and TRBJ2-3; 10 positions agree with TRBD1. CDR1 SGHVS and CDR2 FNYEAQ come from the germline V gene. The trim removed 4 bases at V and 2 bases at J, leaving 3 bases unmatched. This CDR3 is built from 15 residues. The full variable domain, completed using reference TRBV7-6 and TRBJ2-3, is GAGVSQSPRYKVTKRGQDVALRCDPISGHVSLYWYRQALGQGPEFLTYFNYEAQQDKSGLPNDRFSAERPEGSISTLTIQRTEQRDSAMYRCASSWTGGITDTQYFGPGTRLTVL.

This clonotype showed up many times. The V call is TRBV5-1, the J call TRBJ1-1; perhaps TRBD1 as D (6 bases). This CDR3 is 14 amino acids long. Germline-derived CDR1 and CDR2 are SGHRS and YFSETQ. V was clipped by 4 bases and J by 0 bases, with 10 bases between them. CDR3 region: CASSLDRMNTEAFF. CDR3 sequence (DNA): TGCGCCAGCAGCCTGGACAGAATGAACACTGAAGCTTTCTTT.

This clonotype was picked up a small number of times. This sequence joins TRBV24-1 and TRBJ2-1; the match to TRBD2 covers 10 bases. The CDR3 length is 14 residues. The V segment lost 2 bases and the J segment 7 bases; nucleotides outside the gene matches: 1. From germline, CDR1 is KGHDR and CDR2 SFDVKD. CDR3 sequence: CATSDYSGGNEQFF. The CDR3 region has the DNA TGTGCCACCAGTGATTATAGCGGGGGGAATGAGCAGTTCTTC.

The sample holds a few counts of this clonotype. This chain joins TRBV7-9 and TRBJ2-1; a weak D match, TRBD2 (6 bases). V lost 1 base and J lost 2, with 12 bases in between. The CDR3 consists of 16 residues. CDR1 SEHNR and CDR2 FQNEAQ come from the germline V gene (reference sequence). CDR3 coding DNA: TGTGCCAGCAGCTTAGGGGTCGGGGGTGCCTACAATGAGCAGTTCTTC. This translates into CASSLGVGGAYNEQFF.

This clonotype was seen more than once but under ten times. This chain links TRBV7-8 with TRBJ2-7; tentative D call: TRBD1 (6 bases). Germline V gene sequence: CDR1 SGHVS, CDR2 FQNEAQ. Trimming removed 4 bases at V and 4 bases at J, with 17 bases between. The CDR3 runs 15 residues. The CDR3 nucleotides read TGTGCCAGCAGCTCAGAGCCGGGACACAATTACGAGCAGTACTTC. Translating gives CASSSEPGHNYEQYF.

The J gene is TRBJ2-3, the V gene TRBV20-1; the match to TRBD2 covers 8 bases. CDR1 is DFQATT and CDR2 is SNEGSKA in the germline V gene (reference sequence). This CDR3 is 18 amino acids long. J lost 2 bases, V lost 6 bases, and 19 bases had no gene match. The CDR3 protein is CSAKTKGSAGANTDTQYF. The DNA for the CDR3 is TGCAGTGCCAAAACGAAGGGGTCAGCGGGAGCAAACACAGATACGCAGTATTTT.

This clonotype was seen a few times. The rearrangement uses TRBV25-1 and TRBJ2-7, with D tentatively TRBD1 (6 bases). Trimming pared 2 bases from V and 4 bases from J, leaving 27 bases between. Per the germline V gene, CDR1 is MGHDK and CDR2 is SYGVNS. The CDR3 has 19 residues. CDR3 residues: CASSEPLQGRDPLRYEQYF. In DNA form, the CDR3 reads TGTGCCAGCAGTGAACCCCTCCAGGGGAGAGACCCACTCCGGTACGAGCAGTACTTC.

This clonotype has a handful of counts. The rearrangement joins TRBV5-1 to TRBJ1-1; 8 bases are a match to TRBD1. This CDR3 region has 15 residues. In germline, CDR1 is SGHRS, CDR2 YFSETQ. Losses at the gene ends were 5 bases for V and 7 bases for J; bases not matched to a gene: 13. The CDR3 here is CASSWTGTGAIEAFF. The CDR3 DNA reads TGCGCCAGCAGTTGGACCGGGACAGGAGCCATTGAAGCTTTCTTT.

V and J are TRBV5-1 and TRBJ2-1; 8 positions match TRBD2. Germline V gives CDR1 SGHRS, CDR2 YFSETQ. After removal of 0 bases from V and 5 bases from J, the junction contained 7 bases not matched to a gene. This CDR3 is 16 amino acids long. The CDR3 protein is CASSLGRGGSDNEQFF. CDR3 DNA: TGCGCCAGCAGCTTGGGCCGGGGGGGCAGCGACAATGAGCAGTTCTTC. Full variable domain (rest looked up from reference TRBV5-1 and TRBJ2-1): KAGVTQTPRYLIKTRGQQVTLSCSPISGHRSVSWYQQTPGQGLQFLFEYFSETQRNKGNFPGRFSGRQFSNSRSEMNVSTLELGDSALYLCASSLGRGGSDNEQFFGPGTRLTVL.

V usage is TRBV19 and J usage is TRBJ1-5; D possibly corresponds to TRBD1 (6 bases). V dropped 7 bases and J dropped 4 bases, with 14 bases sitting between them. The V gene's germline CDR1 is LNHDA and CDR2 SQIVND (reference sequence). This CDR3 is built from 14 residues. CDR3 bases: TGTGCCAGTACCATACTACAGGGTAATCAGCCCCAGCATTTT. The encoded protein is CASTILQGNQPQHF.

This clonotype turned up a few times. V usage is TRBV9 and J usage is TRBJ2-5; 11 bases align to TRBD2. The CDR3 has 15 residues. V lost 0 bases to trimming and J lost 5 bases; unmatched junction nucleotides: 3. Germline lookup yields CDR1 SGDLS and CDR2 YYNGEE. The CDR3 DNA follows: TGTGCCAGCAGCGTAGAGGCTAGCGGGAGGGAGACCCAGTACTTC. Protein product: CASSVEASGRETQYF. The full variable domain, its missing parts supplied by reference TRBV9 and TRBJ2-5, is DSGVTQTPKHLITATGQRVTLRCSPRSGDLSVYWYQQSLDQGLQFLIQYYNGEERAKGNILERFSAQQFPDLHSELNLSSLELGDSALYFCASSVEASGRETQYFGPGTRLLVL.

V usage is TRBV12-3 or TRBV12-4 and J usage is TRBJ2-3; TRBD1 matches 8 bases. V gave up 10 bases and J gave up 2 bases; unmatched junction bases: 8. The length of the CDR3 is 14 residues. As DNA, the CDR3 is TGTGCCACCTCCCGGACAGGGACCACAGATACGCAGTATTTT. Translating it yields CATSRTGTTDTQYF.

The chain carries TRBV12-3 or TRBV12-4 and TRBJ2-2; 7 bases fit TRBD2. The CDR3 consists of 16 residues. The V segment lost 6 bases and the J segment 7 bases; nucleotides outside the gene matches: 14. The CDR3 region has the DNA TGTGCCAGCAGGTCCAGGTTGGGCGGGGGTGACGGGGAGCTGTTTTTT. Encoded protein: CASRSRLGGGDGELFF.

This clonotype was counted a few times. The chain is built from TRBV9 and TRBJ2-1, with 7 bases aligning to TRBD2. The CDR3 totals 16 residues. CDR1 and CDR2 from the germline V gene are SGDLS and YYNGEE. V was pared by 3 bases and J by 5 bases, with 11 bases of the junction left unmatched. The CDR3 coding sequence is TGTGCCAGCAGCGGCCCTCGGGGACTACCCAACAATGAGCAGTTCTTC. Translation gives CASSGPRGLPNNEQFF.

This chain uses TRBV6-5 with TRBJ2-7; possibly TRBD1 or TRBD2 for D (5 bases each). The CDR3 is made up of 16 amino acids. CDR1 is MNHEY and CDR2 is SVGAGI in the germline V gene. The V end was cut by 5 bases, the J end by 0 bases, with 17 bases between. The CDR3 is CASSIFGAPLSYEQYF. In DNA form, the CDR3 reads TGTGCCAGCAGTATCTTCGGGGCTCCACTCTCCTACGAGCAGTACTTC.

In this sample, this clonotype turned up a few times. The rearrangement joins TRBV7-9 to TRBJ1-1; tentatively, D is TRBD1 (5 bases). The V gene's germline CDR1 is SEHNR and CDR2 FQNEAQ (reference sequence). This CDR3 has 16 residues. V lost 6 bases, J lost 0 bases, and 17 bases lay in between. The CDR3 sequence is CASRLKVGPMNTEAFF. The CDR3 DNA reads TGTGCCAGCAGGTTAAAGGTGGGGCCGATGAACACTGAAGCTTTCTTT.

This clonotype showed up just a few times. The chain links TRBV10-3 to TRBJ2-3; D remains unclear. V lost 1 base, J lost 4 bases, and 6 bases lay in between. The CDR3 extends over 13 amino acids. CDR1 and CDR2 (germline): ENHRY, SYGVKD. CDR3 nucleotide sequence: TGTGCCATCAGTGAGTTTGCGGCAGATACGCAGTATTTT. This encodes CAISEFAADTQYF.

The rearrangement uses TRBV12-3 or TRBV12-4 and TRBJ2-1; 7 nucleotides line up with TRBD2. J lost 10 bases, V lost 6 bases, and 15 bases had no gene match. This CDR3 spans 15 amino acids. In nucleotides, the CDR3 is TGTGCCAGCAGCCCCACTGGACCCGCAGCGGGAGAGCAGTTCTTC. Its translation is CASSPTGPAAGEQFF.

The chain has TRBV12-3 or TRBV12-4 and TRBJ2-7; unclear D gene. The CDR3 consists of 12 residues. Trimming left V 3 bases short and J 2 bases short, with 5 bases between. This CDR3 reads CASSFSPYEQYF. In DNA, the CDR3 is TGTGCCAGCAGTTTTTCACCCTACGAGCAGTACTTC.

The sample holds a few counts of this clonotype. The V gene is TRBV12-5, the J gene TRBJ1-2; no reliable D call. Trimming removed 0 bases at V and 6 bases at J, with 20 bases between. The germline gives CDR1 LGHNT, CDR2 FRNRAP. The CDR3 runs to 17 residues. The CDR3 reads CASGLVRSPRAIDGYTF. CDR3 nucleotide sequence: TGTGCTAGTGGTTTGGTCCGCTCACCGAGGGCCATCGATGGCTACACCTTC. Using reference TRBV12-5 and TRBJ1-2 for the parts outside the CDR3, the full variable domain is DARVTQTPRHKVTEMGQEVTMRCQPILGHNTVFWYRQTMMQGLELLAYFRNRAPLDDSGMPKDRFSAEMPDATLATLKIQPSEPRDSAVYFCASGLVRSPRAIDGYTFGSGTRLTVV.